This record covers a single TCR beta chain. These data originate in a study of blood T cell repertoires in COVID-19. Across the study: Researchers got acute and convalescent COVID-19 samples from the United States, Italy and Spain. Sources were T cells, B-cell-depleted T cells, or PBMCs; the material itself was cDNA or gDNA.

Recruited during active infection, patients (from Seattle) were subsequently followed longitudinally. How the authors handled the data: Scientists estimated how many nucleated cells there were by amplifying reference gene primers. This table comes from immunoSEQ multiplex PCR, and its TCRdb copy is limited to in-frame clones, with some not included. Clone size and V and J calls were adopted from that table, with D and trimming inferred from the DNA. The sample records over 450,000 clones, about 88% being singletons. V lost 1 base, J lost 5 bases, and 7 bases stayed unmatched. The length of the CDR3 is 16 residues. Germline lookup yields CDR1 LGHDT and CDR2 YNNKEL (reference sequence).

The origin of this receptor is a man aged 18 to 35 with COVID-19, enrolled during active disease. The sample comprised peripheral blood. The chain is built from TRBV3-1 (or the pseudogene TRBV3-2) and TRBJ2-1, with 8 bases lining up with TRBD2. This chain's CDR3 is CASSQVRGGTDNEQFF. CDR3 nucleotide sequence: TGTGCCAGCAGCCAAGTACGGGGGGGCACGGACAATGAGCAGTTCTTC.